This T cell receptor beta chain was recovered during a study of T cells in localized non-small cell lung cancer. Study-wide results and caveats: Appearing in adjacent lung were a median approximately 57 of the top 100 tumor clones. Maximal T cell clonality occurred in uninvolved adjacent lung, with tumor ranking below it.

About this clone itself: Its cognate antigen is unknown.

Germline CDR1 reads MNHEY; CDR2 reads SMNVEV (reference sequence). This CDR3 region has 14 residues. The V gene end was trimmed by 6 bases and the J gene end by 5 bases; junction bases not matched to a gene: 4. The method was immunoSEQ multiplex PCR; TCRdb's version includes in-frame clones alone and lacks a portion of them. The data show tens of thousands of clones, 80% seen once. This material consisted of peripheral blood, taken before any cancer treatment. This receptor was taken from a female donor at least 60 years old with stage I lung adenocarcinoma. V gene TRBV27 combines with J gene TRBJ1-4; 9 bases align to TRBD1. For the CDR3, the DNA is TGTGCCAGCAGAATCGGGACAGGGAATGAAAAACTGTTTTTT. Its protein product is CASRIGTGNEKLFF.